What follows are 10 T cell receptor beta chains derived from one specimen sequenced in a study of T cells expressing NK-cell markers (dated by TCRdb to the early 2020s). Libraries were built with 5' RACE. The sequencer listed for this sample is Illumina HiSeq 2000. Through TCRdb reprocessing, the reads give one entry per CDR3 protein sequence; DNA is omitted. The sample's table lists a count of around 280,000 distinct CDR3 sequences. The ten largest clones take up under 0.5% of the sample. The material sequenced was blood T cells: a sorted CD56 or NKG2C T cell subset, CD4+ or CD8+ T cells, or bulk PBMC T cells (not recorded which). The receptors come from a man between 18 and 29 years old in good health. Donor details come from another sample of the same person, matched by shared clones.

The V call is TRBV28, the J call TRBJ2-1; lacking DNA, the TRBD2 call made by TCRdb goes unchecked. Germline V gene sequence: CDR1 MDHEN, CDR2 SYDVKM. The CDR3 is 13 residues long. The CDR3 reads CASSPPQGTPQFF. The full variable domain, rest sourced from reference TRBV28 and TRBJ2-1, is DVKVTQSSRYLVKRTGEKVFLECVQDMDHENMFWYRQDPGLGLRLIYFSYDVKMKEKGDIPEGYSVSREKKERFSLILESASTNQTSMYLCASSPPQGTPQFFGPGTRLTVL.

V is TRBV5-5 and J is TRBJ2-5; TCRdb calls TRBD1, which cannot be checked without DNA. The CDR3 length is 15 residues. Germline CDR1 SGHKS, CDR2 YYEKEE (reference sequence). The CDR3 loop is CASSPGQTYQETQYF.

The chain links TRBV29-1 to TRBJ2-1; TCRdb names TRBD2, which stays unverified in the absence of DNA. From germline, CDR1 is SQVTM and CDR2 ANQGSEA. This CDR3 has 12 amino acids. CDR3 sequence reads: CSGSGSSNEQFF.

CDR3 region: CASSPEDGATNEKLFF. This chain joins TRBV12-3 or TRBV12-4 and TRBJ1-4. The CDR3 totals 16 residues.

The V and J genes are TRBV7-9 and TRBJ1-4; TCRdb picks TRBD1, but there is no DNA to check that call. This CDR3 spans 15 amino acids. CDR1 and CDR2 (germline): SEHNR, FQNEAQ (reference sequence). The CDR3 is CASSSGTVTDEKLFF.

The gene calls are TRBV6-5 and TRBJ2-5; without DNA, the TCRdb call of TRBD1 cannot be checked. CDR1 and CDR2 from the germline V gene are MNHEY and SVGAGI. The CDR3 extends over 14 amino acids. CDR3 protein: CASSYAEGTATQYF.

The CDR3 sequence is CASSPGQGAYSYNEQFF. The chain couples TRBV5-1 to TRBJ2-1; TCRdb's D call of TRBD1 is untestable without DNA. This CDR3 has 17 residues. Germline V gene lookup returns CDR1 SGHRS and CDR2 YFSETQ.

J is TRBJ2-3 and V is TRBV18; TCRdb's D gene call, TRBD2, goes unchecked for lack of DNA. CDR1 is KGHSH and CDR2 is LQKENI in the germline V gene. The CDR3 contains 16 residues. The CDR3 is CASSPQLGSGGDTQYF. Complete variable domain (other parts from reference TRBV18 and TRBJ2-3): NAGVMQNPRHLVRRRGQEARLRCSPMKGHSHVYWYRQLPEEGLKFMVYLQKENIIDESGMPKERFSAEFPKEGPSILRIQQVVRGDSAAYFCASSPQLGSGGDTQYFGPGTRLTVL.

The chain employs TRBV12-3 or TRBV12-4 and TRBJ1-6; without DNA, the TCRdb call of TRBD1 cannot be checked. This CDR3 is 15 amino acids long. The CDR3 region is CASSPGTGGNSPLHF.

The chain joins TRBV11-3 to TRBJ1-1; the TCRdb call, TRBD1, lacks DNA for checking. Per the germline V gene, CDR1 is SGHNT and CDR2 is YENEEA. CDR3 length equals 14 residues. CDR3 residues: CASRTGQENTEAFF.